The clone carrying this T cell receptor beta chain turned up a few times. What it binds is unknown. This specimen comes from a study of T cell repertoires in cytomegalovirus infection. About the study: Newly reported HLA-C-restricted and thoroughly characterized HLA-B-restricted CMV epitopes were employed. Matching HLA type and CMV infection were both indicated by public TCR beta signatures.

Per the germline V gene, CDR1 is MGHRA and CDR2 is YSYEKL. Deletions cut 1 base from V and 4 bases from J, with 12 bases between. The CDR3 has 15 amino acids. Study results and limitations: Cumulated frequencies of public TCR beta families served to identify carriers of CMV plus the relevant HLA.

TCRdb re-derived calls from the reads in MiXCR, one entry per CDR3 protein. The sample carries about a million distinct CDR3 sequences, 30% to 40% recorded once. V gene TRBV4-1 combines with J gene TRBJ2-3; no definite D call. The sequence was collected from a human donor in good health (CMV status not recorded). Some clones in this sample may be carry-over from other donors' samples. The sequencing used cultured CD8+ T cells from PBMCs, collected from culture after CMV antigen stimulation. CDR3 DNA sequence: TGCGCCAGCAGCCAAGGAGCACTTTCCCCAGATACGCAGTATTTT. Translated, it gives CASSQGALSPDTQYF.